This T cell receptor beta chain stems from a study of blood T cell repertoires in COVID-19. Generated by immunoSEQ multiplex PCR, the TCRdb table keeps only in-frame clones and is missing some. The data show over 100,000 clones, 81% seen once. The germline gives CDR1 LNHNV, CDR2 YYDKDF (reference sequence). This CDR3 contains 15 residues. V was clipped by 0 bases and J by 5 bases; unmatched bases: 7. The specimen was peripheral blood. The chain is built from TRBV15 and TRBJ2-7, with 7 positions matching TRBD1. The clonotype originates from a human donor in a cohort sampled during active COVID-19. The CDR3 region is CATSRDPGGVDEQYF. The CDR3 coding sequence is TGTGCCACCAGCAGAGATCCAGGGGGAGTCGACGAGCAGTACTTC.